These 5 T cell receptor beta chains were all obtained from the same sample, sequenced in a study of blood T cells in healthy people across ages. The second PCR ran about 6 to 12 cycles with a sample-barcoded 5' primer and J-beta primers. In TCRdb, the 5' RACE reads were re-called with MiXCR into one record per CDR3 protein. Here the sample spans just over 800,000 distinct CDR3 sequences, approximately 65% being singletons. The sequenced sample was blood. The receptor set was obtained from a young man in good health.

The DNA for the CDR3 is TGCAGTGCTAGAGCGGGGGGCCCTACAGATACGCAGTATTTT. Translation gives CSARAGGPTDTQYF. The V call is TRBV20-1, the J call TRBJ2-3; D perhaps matches TRBD2 (7 bases). Trimming removed 1 base from V and 3 bases from J, with 11 bases in between. Germline V CDR1 and CDR2: DFQATT, SNEGSKA (reference sequence). This CDR3 is 14 amino acids long.

This clonotype was recorded a few times. This chain links TRBV20-1 with TRBJ2-5; D remains unclear. Germline V gene lookup returns CDR1 DFQATT and CDR2 SNEGSKA (reference sequence). The CDR3 runs 14 residues. V gave up 0 bases and J gave up 3 bases, with 11 bases separating them. CDR3 nucleotide sequence: TGCAGTGCTAGAGAGGACCGGTCCAAAGAGACCCAGTACTTC. Translation: CSAREDRSKETQYF.

The sample holds one count of this clonotype. This rearrangement joins TRBV5-1 to TRBJ2-5, with D tentatively TRBD1 (6 bases). V lost 4 bases and J 9 bases, leaving 19 bases between the germline ends. The CDR3 runs 14 residues. The germline CDR1 and CDR2 sequences are SGHRS and YFSETQ. CDR3 residues: CASSAFQGTGAQYF. In DNA form, the CDR3 reads TGCGCCAGCAGCGCATTCCAGGGGACCGGGGCCCAGTACTTC.

The V gene is TRBV9, the J gene TRBJ1-4; 7 nucleotides agree with TRBD1. The ends lost 3 bases at V and 8 bases at J; junction bases unmatched: 10. Germline values: CDR1 SGDLS, CDR2 YYNGEE. The CDR3 covers 15 residues. CDR3 DNA sequence: TGTGCCAGCAGCGCTCTACAGGGGTACCAAGAAAAACTGTTTTTT. Protein product: CASSALQGYQEKLFF.

J is TRBJ2-3 and V is TRBV6-4, with a weak D call TRBD2 (7 bases). In germline, CDR1 is MRHNA, CDR2 SNTAGT. The CDR3 runs to 15 residues. The V end lost 6 bases, the J end lost 5 bases, and 18 bases lay between the germline ends. The CDR3 DNA reads as TGTGCCAGCAGAGGATTTGCGGGGGCAATAGATACGCAGTATTTT. It translates to CASRGFAGAIDTQYF.